These 4 T cell receptor beta chains were sequenced from one sample in a study of cytomegalovirus exposure and HLA in healthy donors. Primers included in the PCR were 60 Vbeta and 13 Jbeta primers. Profiling relied on immunoSEQ multiplex PCR, and the TCRdb table lists in-frame clones only, not all of them. The sample contains hundreds of thousands of clones, under 80% of which appear only once. Sequenced material: PBMCs. The receptors were sampled from a female donor in good health and CMV-seronegative.

V gene TRBV5-4 combines with J gene TRBJ2-5, with D tentatively TRBD2 (5 bases). Germline loops: CDR1 SGHNT, CDR2 YYREEE (reference sequence). CDR3 length: 16 residues. The germline V and J ends were trimmed by 0 bases and 5 bases, with 17 bases remaining between them. In DNA form, the CDR3 reads TGTGCCAGCAGCTTGGGTCCCGATCCCGGGGTGGAGACCCAGTACTTC. Amino acids: CASSLGPDPGVETQYF.

Concerning this clone itself: Given a much more abundant clone one base away, this may be a read error. Different DNA sequences within this sample yield the same CDR3. J is TRBJ2-3 and V is TRBV5-1, with 9 bases fitting TRBD2. Germline trimming cut 2 bases from V and 3 bases from J; bases unmatched to any gene: 1. The germline V gene has CDR1 SGHRS and CDR2 YFSETQ. The CDR3 is 14 residues long. CDR3 residues: CASSLAGGTDTQYF. CDR3 nucleotide sequence: TGCGCCAGCAGCTTAGCGGGAGGTACAGATACGCAGTATTTT.

The chain combines TRBV30 with TRBJ1-1, with D perhaps TRBD1 (6 bases). The germline V and J ends were trimmed by 2 bases and 8 bases, with 15 bases remaining between them. Germline CDR1 GTSNPN, CDR2 SVGIG (reference sequence). This CDR3 region has 13 residues. Here the CDR3 DNA reads TGTGCCTGGAGTCTACAGGGTCTTTCCGAAGCTTTCTTT. This encodes CAWSLQGLSEAFF.

This clone showed up just a few times. V is TRBV11-3 and J is TRBJ2-1; no reliable D call. V lost 1 base to trimming and J lost 4 bases, with 11 bases between them. CDR1 and CDR2 (germline): SGHNT, YENEEA. The CDR3 covers 15 residues. Here the CDR3 reads CASSLVKRKYNEQFF. The CDR3 bases are TGTGCCAGCAGCTTAGTGAAGCGAAAGTACAATGAGCAGTTCTTC.